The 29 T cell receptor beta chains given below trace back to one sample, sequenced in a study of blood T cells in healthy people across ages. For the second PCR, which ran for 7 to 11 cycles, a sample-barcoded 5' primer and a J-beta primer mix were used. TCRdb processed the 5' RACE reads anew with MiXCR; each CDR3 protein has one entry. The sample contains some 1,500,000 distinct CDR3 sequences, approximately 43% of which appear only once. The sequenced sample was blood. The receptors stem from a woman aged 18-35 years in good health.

The DNA of the CDR3 is TGTGCCAGCAGCGGGGACAATGGGGAGACCCAGTACTTC. Its protein is CASSGDNGETQYF. This chain joins TRBV9 and TRBJ2-5; D is possibly TRBD1 (6 bases). The V end was cut by 3 bases, the J end by 5 bases, with 11 bases between. CDR1 SGDLS and CDR2 YYNGEE come from the germline V gene. This CDR3 has 13 amino acids.

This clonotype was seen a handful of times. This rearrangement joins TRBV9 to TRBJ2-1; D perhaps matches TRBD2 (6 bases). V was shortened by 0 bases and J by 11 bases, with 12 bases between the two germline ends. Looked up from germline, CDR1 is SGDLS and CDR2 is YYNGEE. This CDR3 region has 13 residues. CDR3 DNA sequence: TGTGCCAGCAGCGTAGGCACGGGGGACCAGCAGTTCTTC. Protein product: CASSVGTGDQQFF. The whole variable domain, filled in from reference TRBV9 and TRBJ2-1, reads DSGVTQTPKHLITATGQRVTLRCSPRSGDLSVYWYQQSLDQGLQFLIQYYNGEERAKGNILERFSAQQFPDLHSELNLSSLELGDSALYFCASSVGTGDQQFFGPGTRLTVL.

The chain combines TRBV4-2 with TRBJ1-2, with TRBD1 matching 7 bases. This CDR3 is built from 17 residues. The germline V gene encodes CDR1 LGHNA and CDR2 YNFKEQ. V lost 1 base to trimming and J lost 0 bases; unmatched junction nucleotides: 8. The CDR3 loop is CASSQGDRDLPNYGYTF. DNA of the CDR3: TGTGCCAGCAGCCAAGGCGACAGGGATCTTCCTAACTATGGCTACACCTTC.

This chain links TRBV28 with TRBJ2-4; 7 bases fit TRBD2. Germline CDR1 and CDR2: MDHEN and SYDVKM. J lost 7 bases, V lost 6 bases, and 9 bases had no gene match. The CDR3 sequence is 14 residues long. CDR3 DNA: TGTGCCAGCAGCTTCCCTCGACTAGCCAACATTCAGTACTTC. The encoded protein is CASSFPRLANIQYF.

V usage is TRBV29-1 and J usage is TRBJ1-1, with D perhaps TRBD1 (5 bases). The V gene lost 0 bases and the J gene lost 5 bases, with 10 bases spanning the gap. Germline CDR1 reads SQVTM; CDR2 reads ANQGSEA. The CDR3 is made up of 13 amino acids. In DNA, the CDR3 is TGCAGCGTTGAAGAATTGGGGGGGACTGAAGCTTTCTTT. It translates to CSVEELGGTEAFF.

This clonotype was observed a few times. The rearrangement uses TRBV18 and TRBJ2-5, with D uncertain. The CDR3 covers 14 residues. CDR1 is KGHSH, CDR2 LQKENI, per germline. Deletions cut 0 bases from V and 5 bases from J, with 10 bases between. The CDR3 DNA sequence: TGTGCCAGCTCACCACCCCTCCATTTGGAGACCCAGTACTTC. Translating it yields CASSPPLHLETQYF.

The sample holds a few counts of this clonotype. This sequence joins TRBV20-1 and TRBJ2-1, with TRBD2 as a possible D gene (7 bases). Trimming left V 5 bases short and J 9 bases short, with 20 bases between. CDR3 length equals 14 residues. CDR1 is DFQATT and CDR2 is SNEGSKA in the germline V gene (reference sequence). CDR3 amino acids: CSAGSTGGRPEQFF. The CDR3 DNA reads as TGCAGTGCTGGGTCAACGGGGGGCCGTCCTGAGCAGTTCTTC.

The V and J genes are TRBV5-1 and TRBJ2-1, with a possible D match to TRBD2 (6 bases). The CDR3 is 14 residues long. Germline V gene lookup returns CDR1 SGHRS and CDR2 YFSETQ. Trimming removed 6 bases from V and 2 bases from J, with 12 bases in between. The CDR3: CASTGSGPYNEQFF. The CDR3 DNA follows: TGCGCCAGCACCGGTAGCGGACCCTACAATGAGCAGTTCTTC.

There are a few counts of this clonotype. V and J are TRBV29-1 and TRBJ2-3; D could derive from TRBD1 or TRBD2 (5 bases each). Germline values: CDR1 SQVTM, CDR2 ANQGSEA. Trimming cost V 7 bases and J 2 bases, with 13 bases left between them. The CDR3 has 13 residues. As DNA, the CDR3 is TGCAGCGCTAGGGACGGAAACACAGATACGCAGTATTTT. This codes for CSARDGNTDTQYF.

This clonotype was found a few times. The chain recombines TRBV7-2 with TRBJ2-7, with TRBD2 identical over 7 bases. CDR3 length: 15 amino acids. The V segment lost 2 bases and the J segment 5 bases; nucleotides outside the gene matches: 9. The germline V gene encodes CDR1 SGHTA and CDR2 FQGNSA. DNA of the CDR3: TGTGCCAGCAGCTTATTGGGGACTACCCTCCACGAGCAGTACTTC. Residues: CASSLLGTTLHEQYF.

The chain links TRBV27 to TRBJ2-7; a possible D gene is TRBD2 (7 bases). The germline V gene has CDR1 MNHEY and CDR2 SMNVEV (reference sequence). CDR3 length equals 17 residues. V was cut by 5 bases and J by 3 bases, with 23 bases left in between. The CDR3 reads CASSPRGGGALYYEQYF. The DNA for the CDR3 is TGTGCCAGCAGTCCCAGGGGAGGGGGTGCCCTTTACTACGAGCAGTACTTC.

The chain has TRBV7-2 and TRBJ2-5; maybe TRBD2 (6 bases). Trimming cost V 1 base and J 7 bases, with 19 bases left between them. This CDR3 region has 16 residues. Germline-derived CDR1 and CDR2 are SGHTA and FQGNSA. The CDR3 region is CASSLGGSGGSGTQYF. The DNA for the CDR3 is TGTGCCAGCAGCTTAGGGGGTAGCGGCGGATCAGGGACCCAGTACTTC.

The CDR3 here is CASSRTSATYNEQFF. The CDR3 DNA reads TGTGCCAGCAGCAGGACTAGCGCTACATACAATGAGCAGTTCTTC. This rearrangement joins TRBV7-2 to TRBJ2-1; 9 bases match TRBD2. The ends lost 5 bases at V and 4 bases at J; junction bases unmatched: 6. The CDR3 runs 15 residues. Germline V gives CDR1 SGHTA, CDR2 FQGNSA.

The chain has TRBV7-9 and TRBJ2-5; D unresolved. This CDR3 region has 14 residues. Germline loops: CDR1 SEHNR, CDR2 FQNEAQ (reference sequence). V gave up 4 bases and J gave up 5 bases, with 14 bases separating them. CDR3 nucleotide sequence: TGTGCCAGCAGCTCGCCTCTTCGGTGGGAGACCCAGTACTTC. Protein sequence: CASSSPLRWETQYF.

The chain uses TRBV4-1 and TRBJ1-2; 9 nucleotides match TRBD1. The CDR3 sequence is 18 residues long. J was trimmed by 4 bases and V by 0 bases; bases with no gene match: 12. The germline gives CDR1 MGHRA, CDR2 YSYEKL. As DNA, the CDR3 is TGCGCCAGCAGCCAAGATAGCGGACAGGGGTTTTTGGGCTATGGCTACACCTTC. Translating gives CASSQDSGQGFLGYGYTF.

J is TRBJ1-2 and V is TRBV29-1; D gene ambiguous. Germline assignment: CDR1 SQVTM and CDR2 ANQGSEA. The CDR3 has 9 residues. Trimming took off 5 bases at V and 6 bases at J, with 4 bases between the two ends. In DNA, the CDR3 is TGCAGCGTTTTTCATGGCTACACCTTC. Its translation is CSVFHGYTF.

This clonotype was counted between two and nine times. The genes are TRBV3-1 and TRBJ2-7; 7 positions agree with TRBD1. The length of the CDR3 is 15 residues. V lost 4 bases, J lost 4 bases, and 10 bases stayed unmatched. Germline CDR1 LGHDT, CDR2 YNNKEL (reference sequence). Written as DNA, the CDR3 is TGTGCCAGCAGCCCTACCACCGGACAGGCTTACGAGCAGTACTTC. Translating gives CASSPTTGQAYEQYF.

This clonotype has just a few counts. In DNA form, the CDR3 reads TGCGCCAGCAGCTTTCTAGCGGGTGACAATGAGCAGTACTTC. Translating gives CASSFLAGDNEQYF. The chain is built from TRBV5-1 and TRBJ2-5; 8 bases fit TRBD2. Germline values: CDR1 SGHRS, CDR2 YFSETQ. CDR3 length: 14 amino acids. The junction had 11 bases not matched to a gene; V was cut back by 2 bases and J by 11 bases.

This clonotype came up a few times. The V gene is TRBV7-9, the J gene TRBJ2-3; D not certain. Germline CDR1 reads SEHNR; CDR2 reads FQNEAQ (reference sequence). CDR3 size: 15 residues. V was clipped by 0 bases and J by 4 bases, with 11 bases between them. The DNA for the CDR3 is TGTGCCAGCAGCTTAGCGCTTCTAGGCCCAGATACGCAGTATTTT. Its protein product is CASSLALLGPDTQYF.

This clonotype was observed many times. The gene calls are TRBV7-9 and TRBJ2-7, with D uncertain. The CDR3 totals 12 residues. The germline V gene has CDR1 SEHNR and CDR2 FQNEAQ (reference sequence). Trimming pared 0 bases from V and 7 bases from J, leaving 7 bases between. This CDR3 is CASSLATEEQYF. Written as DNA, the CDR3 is TGTGCCAGCAGCTTAGCCACTGAAGAGCAGTACTTC.

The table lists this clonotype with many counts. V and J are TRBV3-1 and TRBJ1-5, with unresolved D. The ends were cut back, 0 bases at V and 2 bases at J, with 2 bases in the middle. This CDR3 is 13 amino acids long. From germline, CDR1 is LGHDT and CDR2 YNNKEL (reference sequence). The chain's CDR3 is CASSQEGNQPQHF. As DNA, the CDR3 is TGTGCCAGCAGCCAAGAGGGCAATCAGCCCCAGCATTTT. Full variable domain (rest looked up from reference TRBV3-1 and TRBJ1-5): DTAVSQTPKYLVTQMGNDKSIKCEQNLGHDTMYWYKQDSKKFLKIMFSYNNKELIINETVPNRFSPKSPDKAHLNLHINSLELGDSAVYFCASSQEGNQPQHFGDGTRLSIL.

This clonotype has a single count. CDR3 loop: CAILRSRGPLIILTF. The CDR3 nucleotides are TGTGCCATCCTTCGCAGCAGGGGTCCCCTCATCATCCTGACTTTC. V is TRBV21-1 and J is TRBJ2-6; no check of the table's D call, TRBD1, against the DNA was made. TRBV21-1 is described as a pseudogene. The CDR3 loop spans 15 amino acids.

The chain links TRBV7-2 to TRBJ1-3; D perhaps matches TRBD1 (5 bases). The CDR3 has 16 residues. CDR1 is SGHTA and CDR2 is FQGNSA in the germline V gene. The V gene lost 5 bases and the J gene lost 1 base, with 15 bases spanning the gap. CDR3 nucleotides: TGTGCCAGCAGCCTAGGGGTCCGCATATCTGGAAACACCATATATTTT. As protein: CASSLGVRISGNTIYF.

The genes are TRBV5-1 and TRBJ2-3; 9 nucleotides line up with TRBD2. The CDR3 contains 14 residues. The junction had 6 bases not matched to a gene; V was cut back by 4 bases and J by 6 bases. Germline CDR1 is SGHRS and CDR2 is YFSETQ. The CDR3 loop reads CASSVGLALDTQYF. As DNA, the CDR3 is TGCGCCAGCAGCGTGGGACTAGCTTTGGATACGCAGTATTTT.

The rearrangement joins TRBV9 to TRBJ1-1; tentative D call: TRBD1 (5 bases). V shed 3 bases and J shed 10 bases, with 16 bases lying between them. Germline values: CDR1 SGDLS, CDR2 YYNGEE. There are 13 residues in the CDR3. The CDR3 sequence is CASSASTAPGAFF. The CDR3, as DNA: TGTGCCAGCAGCGCCTCGACAGCCCCGGGAGCTTTCTTT.

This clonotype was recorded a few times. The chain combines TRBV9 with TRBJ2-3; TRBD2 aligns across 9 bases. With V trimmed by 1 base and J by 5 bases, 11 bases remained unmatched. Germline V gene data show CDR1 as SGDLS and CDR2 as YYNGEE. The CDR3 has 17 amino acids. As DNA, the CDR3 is TGTGCCAGCAGCGTAACCTCTTTAGCGGGAGACAAAGATACGCAGTATTTT. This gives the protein CASSVTSLAGDKDTQYF.

The CDR3 region has the DNA TGTGCCAGCAGCTTTCCCCAGAGCTCCTATAATTCACCCCTCCACTTT. Amino acid sequence: CASSFPQSSYNSPLHF. J is TRBJ1-6 and V is TRBV7-2; no clear D. V gave up 3 bases and J gave up 0 bases, with 9 bases separating them. CDR1 and CDR2 (germline): SGHTA, FQGNSA. The CDR3 has 16 amino acids.

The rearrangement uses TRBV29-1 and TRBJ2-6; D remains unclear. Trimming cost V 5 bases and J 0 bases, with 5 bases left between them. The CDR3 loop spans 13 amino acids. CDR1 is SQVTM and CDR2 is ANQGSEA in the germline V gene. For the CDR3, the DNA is TGCAGCGTTAAAGTCTCTGGGGCCAACGTCCTGACTTTC. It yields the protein CSVKVSGANVLTF.

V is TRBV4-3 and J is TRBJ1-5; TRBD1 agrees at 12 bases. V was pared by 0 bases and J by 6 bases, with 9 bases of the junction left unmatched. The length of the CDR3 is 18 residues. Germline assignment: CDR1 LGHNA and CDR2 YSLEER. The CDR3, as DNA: TGCGCCAGCAGCCAAGATTTGGGGGACAGGGGGCTGAGTCAGCCCCAGCATTTT. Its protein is CASSQDLGDRGLSQPQHF.